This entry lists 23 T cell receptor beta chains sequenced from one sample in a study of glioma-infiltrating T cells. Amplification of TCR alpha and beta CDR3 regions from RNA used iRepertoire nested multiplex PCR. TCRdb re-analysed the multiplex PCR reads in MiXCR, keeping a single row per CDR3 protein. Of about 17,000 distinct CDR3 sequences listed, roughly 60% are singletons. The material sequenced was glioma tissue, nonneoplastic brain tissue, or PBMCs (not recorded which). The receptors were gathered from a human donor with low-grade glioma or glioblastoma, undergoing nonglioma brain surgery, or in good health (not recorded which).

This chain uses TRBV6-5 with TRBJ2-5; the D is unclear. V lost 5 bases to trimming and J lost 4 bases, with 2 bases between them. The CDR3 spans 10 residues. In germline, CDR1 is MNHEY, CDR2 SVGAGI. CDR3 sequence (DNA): TGTGCCAGCAGTCGAGAGACCCAGTACTTC. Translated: CASSRETQYF.

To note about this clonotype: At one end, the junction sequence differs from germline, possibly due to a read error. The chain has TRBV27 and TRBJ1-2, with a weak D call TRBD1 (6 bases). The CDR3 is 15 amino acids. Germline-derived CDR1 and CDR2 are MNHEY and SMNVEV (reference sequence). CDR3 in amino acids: CASSPRGTLVNGFTF. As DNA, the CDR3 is TGTGCCAGCAGTCCTCGTGGGACACTCGTGAATGGCTTCACCTTC.

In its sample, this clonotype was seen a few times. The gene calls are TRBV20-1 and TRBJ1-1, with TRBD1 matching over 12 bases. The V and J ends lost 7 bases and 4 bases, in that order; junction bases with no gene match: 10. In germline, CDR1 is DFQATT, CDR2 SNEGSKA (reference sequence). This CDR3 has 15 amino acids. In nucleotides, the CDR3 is TGCAGTGTCCCGGGACAGGGGGCGCGGAGCACTGAAGCTTTCTTT. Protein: CSVPGQGARSTEAFF.

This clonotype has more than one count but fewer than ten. Here the CDR3 reads CASSLRASGGDTQYF. The CDR3 nucleotides read TGTGCCAGCAGCTTACGGGCTAGCGGTGGAGATACGCAGTATTTT. The V and J genes are TRBV6-2 or TRBV6-3 and TRBJ2-3; 7 bases match TRBD2. The V segment lost 6 bases and the J segment 5 bases; nucleotides outside the gene matches: 11. The CDR3 is 15 residues long. Germline V gives CDR1 MNHEY, CDR2 SVGEGT.

The CDR3 DNA reads TGCAGTGCCAGCTACGGTTATAGCAATCAGCCCCAGCATTTT. Translation gives CSASYGYSNQPQHF. The gene calls are TRBV20-1 and TRBJ1-5; D is uncertain. This CDR3 comprises 14 residues. The germline CDR1 and CDR2 sequences are DFQATT and SNEGSKA (reference sequence). Trimming pared 6 bases from V and 0 bases from J, leaving 12 bases between.

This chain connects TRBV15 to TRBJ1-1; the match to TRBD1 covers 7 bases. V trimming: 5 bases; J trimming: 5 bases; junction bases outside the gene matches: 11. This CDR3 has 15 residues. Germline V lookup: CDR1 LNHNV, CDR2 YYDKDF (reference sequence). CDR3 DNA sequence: TGTGCCACCAGCTGGGGTACAGGGGAAGTTACTGAAGCTTTCTTT. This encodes CATSWGTGEVTEAFF.

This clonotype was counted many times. In DNA, the CDR3 is TGCGCCAGCAGTACTTCCGGGACTAGCGGGGCGAGCACAGATACGCAGTATTTT. The encoded protein is CASSTSGTSGASTDTQYF. The chain is built from TRBV10-2 and TRBJ2-3; 13 bases are a match to TRBD2. CDR3 length equals 18 residues. Looked up from germline, CDR1 is WSHSY and CDR2 is SAAADI. Trimming took 5 bases from V and 0 from J; bases not matched to a gene: 8.

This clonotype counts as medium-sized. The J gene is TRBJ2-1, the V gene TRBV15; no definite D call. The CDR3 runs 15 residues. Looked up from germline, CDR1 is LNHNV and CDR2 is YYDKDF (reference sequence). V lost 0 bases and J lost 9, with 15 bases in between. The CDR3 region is CATSRDQAGEAEQFF. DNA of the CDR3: TGTGCCACCAGCAGAGATCAGGCCGGCGAGGCTGAGCAGTTCTTC.

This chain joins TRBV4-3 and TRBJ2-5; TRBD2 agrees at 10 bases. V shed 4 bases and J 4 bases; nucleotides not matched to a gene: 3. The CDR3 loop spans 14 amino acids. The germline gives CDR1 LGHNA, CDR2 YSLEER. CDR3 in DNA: TGCGCCAGCAGCCCCCGGACTAGCGGAGAGACCCAGTACTTC. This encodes CASSPRTSGETQYF.

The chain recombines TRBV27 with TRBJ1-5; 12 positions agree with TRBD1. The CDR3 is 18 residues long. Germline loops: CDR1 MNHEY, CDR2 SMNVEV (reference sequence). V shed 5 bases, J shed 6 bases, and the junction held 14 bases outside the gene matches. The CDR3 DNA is TGTGCCAGCAGTCCATTCGGCCGGGGGACAGGGGGCACTCAGCCCCAGCATTTT. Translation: CASSPFGRGTGGTQPQHF.

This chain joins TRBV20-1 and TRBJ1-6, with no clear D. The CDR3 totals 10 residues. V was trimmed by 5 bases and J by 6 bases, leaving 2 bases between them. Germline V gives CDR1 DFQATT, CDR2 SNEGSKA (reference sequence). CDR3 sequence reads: CSAPNSPLHF. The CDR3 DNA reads TGCAGTGCTCCTAATTCACCCCTCCACTTT.

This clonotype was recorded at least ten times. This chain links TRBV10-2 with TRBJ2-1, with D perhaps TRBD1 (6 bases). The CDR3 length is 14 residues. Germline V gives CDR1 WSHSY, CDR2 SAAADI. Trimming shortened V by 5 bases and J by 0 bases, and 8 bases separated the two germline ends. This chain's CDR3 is CASSTGNSYNEQFF. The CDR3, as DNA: TGCGCCAGCAGTACAGGGAACTCCTACAATGAGCAGTTCTTC.

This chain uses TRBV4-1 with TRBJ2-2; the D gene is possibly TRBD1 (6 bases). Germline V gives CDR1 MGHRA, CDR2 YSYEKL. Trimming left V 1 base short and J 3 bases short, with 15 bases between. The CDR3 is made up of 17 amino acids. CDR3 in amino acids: CASSQAIRGWDTGELFF. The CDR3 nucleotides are TGCGCCAGCAGCCAAGCTATTAGGGGGTGGGACACCGGGGAGCTGTTTTTT.

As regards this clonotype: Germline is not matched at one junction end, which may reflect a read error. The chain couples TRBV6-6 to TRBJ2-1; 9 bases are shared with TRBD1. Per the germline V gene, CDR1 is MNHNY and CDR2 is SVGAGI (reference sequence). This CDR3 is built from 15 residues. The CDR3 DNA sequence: TGTGACAGCAGTGGCCGGGACAGGGTATTAAATGAGCAGTTCTTC. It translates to CDSSGRDRVLNEQFF.

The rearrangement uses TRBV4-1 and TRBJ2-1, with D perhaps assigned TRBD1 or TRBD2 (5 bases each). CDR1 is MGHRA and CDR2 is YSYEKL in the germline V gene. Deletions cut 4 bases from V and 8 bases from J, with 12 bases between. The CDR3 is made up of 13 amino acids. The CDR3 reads CASSRLGPYEQFF. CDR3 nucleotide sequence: TGCGCCAGCAGCCGGTTGGGACCCTATGAGCAGTTCTTC.

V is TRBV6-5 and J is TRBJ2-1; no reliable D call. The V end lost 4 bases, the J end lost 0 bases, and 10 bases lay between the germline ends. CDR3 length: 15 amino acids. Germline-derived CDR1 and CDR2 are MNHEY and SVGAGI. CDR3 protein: CASSLRMDSYNEQFF. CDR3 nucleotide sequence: TGTGCCAGCAGTTTGAGGATGGACTCCTACAATGAGCAGTTCTTC.

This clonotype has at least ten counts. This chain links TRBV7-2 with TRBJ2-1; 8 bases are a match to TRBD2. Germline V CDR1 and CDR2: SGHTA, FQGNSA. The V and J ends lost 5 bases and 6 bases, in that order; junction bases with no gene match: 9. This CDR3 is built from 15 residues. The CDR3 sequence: CASSLQTGGANEQFF. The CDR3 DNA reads TGTGCCAGCAGCCTCCAGACGGGGGGGGCCAATGAGCAGTTCTTC. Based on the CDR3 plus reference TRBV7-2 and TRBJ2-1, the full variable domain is GAGVSQSPSNKVTEKGKDVELRCDPISGHTALYWYRQSLGQGLEFLIYFQGNSAPDKSGLPSDRFSAERTGGSVSTLTIQRTQQEDSAVYLCASSLQTGGANEQFFGPGTRLTVL.

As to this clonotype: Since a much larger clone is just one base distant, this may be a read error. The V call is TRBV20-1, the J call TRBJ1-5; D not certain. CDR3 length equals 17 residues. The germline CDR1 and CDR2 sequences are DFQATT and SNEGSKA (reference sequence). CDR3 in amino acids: CSARASGRHSLNRPQHF. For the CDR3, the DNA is TGCAGTGCTAGAGCTAGTGGCAGGCATTCTCTTAATCGGCCCCAGCATTTT.

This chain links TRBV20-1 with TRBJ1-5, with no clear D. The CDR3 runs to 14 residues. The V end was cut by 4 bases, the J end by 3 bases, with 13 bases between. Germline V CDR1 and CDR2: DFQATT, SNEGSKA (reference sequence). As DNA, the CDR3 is TGCAGTGCTATGTGGGTGAAACACAATCAGCCCCAGCATTTT. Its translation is CSAMWVKHNQPQHF.

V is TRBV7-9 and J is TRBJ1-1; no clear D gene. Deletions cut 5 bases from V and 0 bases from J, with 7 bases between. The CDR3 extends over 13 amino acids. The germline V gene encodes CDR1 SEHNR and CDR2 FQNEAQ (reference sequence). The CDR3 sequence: CASSTTVNTEAFF. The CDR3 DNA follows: TGTGCCAGCAGCACCACAGTGAACACTGAAGCTTTCTTT.

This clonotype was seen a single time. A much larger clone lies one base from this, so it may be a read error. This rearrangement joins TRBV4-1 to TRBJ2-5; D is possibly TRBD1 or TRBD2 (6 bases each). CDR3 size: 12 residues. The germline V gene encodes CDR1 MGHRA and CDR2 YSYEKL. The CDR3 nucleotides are TGCGCCAGTAAGGGGGGATGGGAGACCAAGTACTTC. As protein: CASKGGWETKYF.

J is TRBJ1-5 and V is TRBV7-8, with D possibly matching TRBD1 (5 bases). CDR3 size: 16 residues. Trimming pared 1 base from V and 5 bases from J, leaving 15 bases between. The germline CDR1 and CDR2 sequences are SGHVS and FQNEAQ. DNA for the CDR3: TGTGCCAGCAGCTTAGACAGCCGGAGGGGTTATCAGCCCCAGCATTTT. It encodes CASSLDSRRGYQPQHF.

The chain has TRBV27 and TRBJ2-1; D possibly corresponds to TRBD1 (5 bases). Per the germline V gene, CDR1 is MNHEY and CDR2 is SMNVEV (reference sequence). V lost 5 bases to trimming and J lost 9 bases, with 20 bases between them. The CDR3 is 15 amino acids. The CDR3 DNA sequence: TGTGCCAGCAGTCTCTCAGGGATAACTAACGTTGAGCAGTTCTTC. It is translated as CASSLSGITNVEQFF.